This TCR beta chain was documented in a study of blood T cell repertoires in COVID-19. Study in general: Researchers got acute and convalescent COVID-19 samples from the United States, Italy and Spain. Nucleic acid was either cDNA or gDNA, and it came from T cells, B-cell-depleted T cells, or PBMCs.

In the original processing: Quantification of nucleated cells was approximated via reference gene primer amplification. Measured with immunoSEQ multiplex PCR; TCRdb has only the in-frame clones, and not every one. The D gene and trimming were derived from the DNA, and the V and J assignments and clone size from that table. The profile shows fewer than 350,000 clones, 85% of them singletons. The CDR3 contains 15 residues. V lost 5 bases and J lost 0, with 11 bases in between. Germline values: CDR1 ENHRY, CDR2 SYGVKD. The clonotype originates from a woman in her forties or fifties with active or convalescent COVID-19. Sequenced material: peripheral blood. This chain connects TRBV10-3 to TRBJ1-5; no clear D. CDR3 DNA sequence: TGTGCCATCAGTCCCGGACTCTATAGCAATCAGCCCCAGCATTTT. Protein: CAISPGLYSNQPQHF.